This T cell receptor beta chain is from a study of blood T cell repertoires in COVID-19. Study information: COVID-19 samples collected from the United States, Italy and Spain covered acute and convalescent phases.

This clone was seen a few times. V lost 2 bases, J lost 4 bases, and 5 bases stayed unmatched. The CDR3 spans 16 residues. In germline, CDR1 is SGHRS, CDR2 YFSETQ. TCRdb's copy holds only in-frame clones and misses some; the assay was immunoSEQ multiplex PCR. The sample contains 180,000 or so clones, roughly 80% of which appear only once. Material: peripheral blood. This clonotype was sampled from a human donor with acute or convalescent COVID-19. The donor label of this sample is uncertain. The J gene is TRBJ2-5, the V gene TRBV5-1, with 13 bases aligning to TRBD2. The CDR3 DNA is TGCGCCAGCAGCTTTATGACTAGCGGGGGGTCAGAGACCCAGTACTTC. It is translated as CASSFMTSGGSETQYF.